The rows below give T cell receptor beta chains drawn from one sample of a study of T cell clones after liver transplantation. Here immunoSEQ multiplex PCR was the method, and the copy in TCRdb shows in-frame clones only, minus some. The table lists 45,000 to 60,000 clones, approximately 70% of them singletons, with 2.5% to 3% in the top ten. The sequencing here drew on CD4+ T cells from blood, taken at the roughly 15-month timepoint. Receptors originate from a human patient who received a liver transplant. Some T cells may have originated in the graft donor. Both conserved end residues are part of each CDR3. D genes are given only for firm matches. Part of the rows lack a size; the others show once, few, many or a class for expanded clones.

j_gene: TRBJ2-5
d_gene: NA
v_gene: TRBV19
abundance: NA
CDR3aa: CASSYAFATQETQYF
CDR3nt: TGTGCCAGTAGTTACGCTTTCGCGACCCAAGAGACCCAGTACTTC

j_gene: TRBJ2-3
d_gene: NA
v_gene: TRBV19
abundance: NA
CDR3aa: CASSGTPSTDTQYF
CDR3nt: TGTGCCAGTAGCGGGACTCCTAGCACAGATACGCAGTATTTT

j_gene: TRBJ1-1
d_gene: NA
v_gene: TRBV28
abundance: NA
CDR3aa: CASSPRTANTEAFF
CDR3nt: TGTGCCAGCAGTCCCAGGACAGCGAACACTGAAGCTTTCTTT

j_gene: TRBJ2-7
d_gene: TRBD1
v_gene: TRBV30
abundance: few
CDR3aa: CAWKTGTGYEQYF
CDR3nt: TGTGCCTGGAAAACCGGGACAGGGTACGAGCAGTACTTC

j_gene: TRBJ1-1
d_gene: NA
v_gene: TRBV6-5
abundance: NA
CDR3aa: CASSYSGSGNTEAFF
CDR3nt: TGTGCCAGCAGTTACTCGGGGAGCGGGAACACTGAAGCTTTCTTT

j_gene: TRBJ1-5
d_gene: NA
v_gene: TRBV5-1
abundance: NA
CDR3aa: CASSSSGGNQPQHF
CDR3nt: TGCGCCAGCAGCTCGTCAGGGGGCAATCAGCCCCAGCATTTT

j_gene: TRBJ2-2
d_gene: TRBD1
v_gene: TRBV6-5
abundance: few
CDR3aa: CASSDRVNTGELFF
CDR3nt: TGTGCCAGCAGTGACAGGGTGAACACCGGGGAGCTGTTTTTT

j_gene: TRBJ2-2
d_gene: TRBD2
v_gene: TRBV29-1
abundance: NA
CDR3aa: CSVRLAGQSTGELFF
CDR3nt: TGCAGCGTTAGACTAGCGGGGCAGAGTACCGGGGAGCTGTTTTTT

j_gene: TRBJ2-1
d_gene: NA
v_gene: TRBV21-1
abundance: NA
CDR3aa: CASSTKSPTGLGNEQFF
CDR3nt: TGTGCCAGCAGCACAAAATCCCCGACAGGGTTAGGCAATGAGCAGTTCTTC

j_gene: TRBJ1-2
d_gene: TRBD1
v_gene: TRBV11-2
abundance: NA
CDR3aa: CASSGQGAGGYTF
CDR3nt: TGTGCCAGCAGCGGACAGGGGGCAGGTGGCTACACCTTC

j_gene: TRBJ2-7
d_gene: NA
v_gene: TRBV5-1
abundance: NA
CDR3aa: CASSPGPQGQGTYEQYF
CDR3nt: TGCGCCAGCAGCCCTGGGCCTCAGGGGCAGGGTACCTACGAGCAGTACTTC

j_gene: TRBJ2-3
d_gene: NA
v_gene: TRBV6-1
abundance: NA
CDR3aa: CASSEMGSTTDTQYF
CDR3nt: TGTGCCAGCAGTGAAATGGGGTCAACAACAGATACGCAGTATTTT

j_gene: TRBJ1-1
d_gene: TRBD1
v_gene: TRBV6-5
abundance: NA
CDR3aa: CASRQGAHTEAFF
CDR3nt: TGTGCCAGCAGACAGGGGGCTCACACTGAAGCTTTCTTT

j_gene: TRBJ1-4
d_gene: NA
v_gene: TRBV28
abundance: NA
CDR3aa: CASSLSQNEKLFF
CDR3nt: TGTGCCAGCAGTTTATCACAGAATGAAAAACTGTTTTTT

j_gene: TRBJ2-5
d_gene: TRBD2
v_gene: TRBV5-1
abundance: NA
CDR3aa: CASSEGTSGETQYF
CDR3nt: TGCGCCAGCAGCGAAGGGACTAGCGGAGAGACCCAGTACTTC

j_gene: TRBJ1-3
d_gene: TRBD1
v_gene: TRBV5-4
abundance: NA
CDR3aa: CASSRQGSGNTIYF
CDR3nt: TGTGCCAGCAGCAGACAGGGTTCTGGAAACACCATATATTTT

j_gene: TRBJ2-3
d_gene: NA
v_gene: TRBV10-3
abundance: NA
CDR3aa: CAISPSTDTQYF
CDR3nt: TGTGCCATCAGCCCTAGCACAGATACGCAGTATTTT

j_gene: TRBJ1-5
d_gene: TRBD1
v_gene: TRBV28
abundance: NA
CDR3aa: CASNSQGPLNQPQHF
CDR3nt: TGTGCCAGCAACTCACAGGGGCCCCTCAATCAGCCCCAGCATTTT

j_gene: TRBJ2-3
d_gene: TRBD2
v_gene: TRBV5-8
abundance: NA
CDR3aa: CASSLGLAGGTDTQYF
CDR3nt: TGTGCCAGCAGCTTGGGACTAGCGGGGGGCACAGATACGCAGTATTTT

j_gene: TRBJ1-2
d_gene: NA
v_gene: TRBV30
abundance: few
CDR3aa: CAWNNQVNYGYTF
CDR3nt: TGTGCCTGGAACAATCAGGTTAACTATGGCTACACCTTC